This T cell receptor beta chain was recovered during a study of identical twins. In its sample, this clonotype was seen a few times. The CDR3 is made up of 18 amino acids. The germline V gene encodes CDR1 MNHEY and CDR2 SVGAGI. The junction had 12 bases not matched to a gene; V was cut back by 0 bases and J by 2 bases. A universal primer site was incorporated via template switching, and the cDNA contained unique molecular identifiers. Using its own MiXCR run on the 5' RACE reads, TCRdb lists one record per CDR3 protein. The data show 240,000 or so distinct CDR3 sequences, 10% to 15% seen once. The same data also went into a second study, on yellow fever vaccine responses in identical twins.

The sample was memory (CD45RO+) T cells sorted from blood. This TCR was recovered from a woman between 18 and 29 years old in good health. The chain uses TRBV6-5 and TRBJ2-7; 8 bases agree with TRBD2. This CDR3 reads CASSYSLILAGGAYEQYF. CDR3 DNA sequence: TGTGCCAGCAGTTACTCCTTAATTCTAGCGGGCGGCGCCTACGAGCAGTACTTC.